The 29 T cell receptor beta chains presented below share a single source sample, sequenced in a study of shared clonotypes between healthy human individuals. Some clones are missing from TCRdb's copy, which holds only in-frame ones; the method was immunoSEQ multiplex PCR. Here the sample spans some 2,400,000 clones, approximately 96% being singletons. The sequenced sample consisted of naive CD4+ T cells sorted from blood. Indicated subset: CD45RA+ positively selected. These TCRs come from a young man in good health.

The chain recombines TRBV18 with TRBJ2-5; possible D gene TRBD2, 6 bases. From germline, CDR1 is KGHSH and CDR2 LQKENI. V was shortened by 1 base and J by 2 bases, with 11 bases between the two germline ends. The CDR3 consists of 15 residues. The CDR3 region has the DNA TGTGCCAGCTCACCACTTCCTAGCGCACAAGAGACCCAGTACTTC. This translates into CASSPLPSAQETQYF.

The chain joins TRBV5-1 to TRBJ1-3; no clear D. Trimming removed 0 bases at V and 4 bases at J, with 11 bases between. The CDR3 length is 15 residues. CDR1 and CDR2 from the germline V gene are SGHRS and YFSETQ. CDR3 in amino acids: CASSLEGSQGNTIYF. Written as DNA, the CDR3 is TGCGCCAGCAGCTTGGAAGGGAGTCAGGGAAACACCATATATTTT.

On this clone: Other nucleotide sequences from this sample produce the same CDR3. The V gene is TRBV4-1, the J gene TRBJ2-7, with D possibly TRBD2 on 6 matching bases. Germline CDR1 MGHRA, CDR2 YSYEKL. CDR3 length equals 14 residues. Trimming cost V 0 bases and J 5 bases, with 11 bases left between them. The CDR3 protein is CASSQEGLWDEQYF. The CDR3 nucleotides read TGCGCCAGCAGCCAAGAGGGACTTTGGGACGAGCAGTACTTC.

This clone was seen a single time. V and J are TRBV2 and TRBJ2-7, with D tentatively TRBD1 (6 bases). The length of the CDR3 is 15 residues. Between the trimmed V and J ends, which lost 6 bases and 0 bases, there was a span of 15 bases. Germline V gene data show CDR1 as SNHLY and CDR2 as FYNNEI. The CDR3: CASSPDRANSYEQYF. In DNA, the CDR3 is TGTGCCAGCAGCCCGGACAGAGCAAACTCCTACGAGCAGTACTTC.

This rearrangement joins TRBV4-1 to TRBJ1-6; D may be TRBD1 (6 bases). Deletions cut 2 bases from V and 2 bases from J, with 22 bases between. CDR1 and CDR2 (germline): MGHRA, YSYEKL. The CDR3 length is 20 residues. The CDR3 region is CASSQYAGTPNRAYNSPLHF. In DNA, the CDR3 is TGCGCCAGCAGCCAATACGCGGGGACCCCAAACAGGGCCTATAATTCACCCCTCCACTTT.

The gene calls are TRBV10-1 and TRBJ1-2, with D unclear. V gave up 3 bases and J gave up 8 bases, with 10 bases separating them. The germline V gene has CDR1 WNHNN and CDR2 SYGVQD (reference sequence). The CDR3 runs 12 residues. DNA for the CDR3: TGCGCCAGCAGTGACGCCGAGCGCGGCTACACCTTC. It yields the protein CASSDAERGYTF.

The table lists this clone with a count of one. This chain uses TRBV7-2 with TRBJ2-3, with a possible D match to TRBD2 (7 bases). Germline V gene lookup returns CDR1 SGHTA and CDR2 FQGNSA. The CDR3 is 17 amino acids. Between the trimmed V and J ends, which lost 1 base and 1 base, there was a span of 15 bases. The CDR3 nucleotides read TGTGCCAGCAGCTTAGGAGACGGGGGGCCAGGCACAGATACGCAGTATTTT. Its protein product is CASSLGDGGPGTDTQYF.

The chain joins TRBV6-1 to TRBJ2-5, with TRBD1 matching over 7 bases. The CDR3 runs to 14 residues. Unmatched junction bases numbered 5, after V lost 2 bases and J lost 5 bases. Germline lookup yields CDR1 MNHNS and CDR2 SASEGT. This CDR3 is CASSEQTGLETQYF. The CDR3 bases are TGTGCCAGCAGTGAACAGACAGGGCTTGAGACCCAGTACTTC.

The rearrangement joins TRBV6-1 to TRBJ2-7; 11 bases are shared with TRBD2. V lost 4 bases to trimming and J lost 0 bases; unmatched junction nucleotides: 14. Germline loops: CDR1 MNHNS, CDR2 SASEGT. This CDR3 comprises 19 residues. The CDR3: CASSGRASGGTSPSYEQYF. The CDR3 nucleotides are TGTGCCAGCAGTGGACGGGCTAGCGGGGGGACATCCCCCTCCTACGAGCAGTACTTC.

The chain links TRBV5-6 to TRBJ1-6; 12 bases align to TRBD1. Germline V CDR1 and CDR2: SGHDT, YYEEEE. Trimming removed 3 bases from V and 9 bases from J; junction bases left unmatched: 1. The CDR3 extends over 14 amino acids. CDR3 DNA sequence: TGTGCCAGCAGCTGGGGACAGGGGGCTTCACCCCTCCACTTT. As protein: CASSWGQGASPLHF.

The CDR3 here is CASSTRAANYGYTF. CDR3 bases: TGTGCCAGTAGTACCCGGGCAGCGAACTATGGCTACACCTTC. This sequence joins TRBV19 and TRBJ1-2; D remains ambiguous. This CDR3 contains 14 residues. Trimming removed 4 bases from V and 2 bases from J, with 11 bases in between. Germline V gives CDR1 LNHDA, CDR2 SQIVND (reference sequence).

The chain couples TRBV7-2 to TRBJ1-4; D is ambiguous. Trimming removed 1 base from V and 8 bases from J, with 14 bases in between. The germline V gene has CDR1 SGHTA and CDR2 FQGNSA. The CDR3 loop spans 15 amino acids. CDR3 bases: TGTGCCAGCAGCTTAGGGTTTGGGCCGTTCGAAAAACTGTTTTTT. Translation: CASSLGFGPFEKLFF.

Written as DNA, the CDR3 is TGTGCCAGCAGCCCCAGTGGGAGACTCACAGATACGCAGTATTTT. Amino acids: CASSPSGRLTDTQYF. This chain links TRBV28 with TRBJ2-3, with D perhaps matching TRBD2 (5 bases). Per germline, CDR1 MDHEN and CDR2 SYDVKM. The V and J ends lost 6 bases and 2 bases respectively, with 15 bases between them. This CDR3 has 15 amino acids.

This clone was observed once. This chain's CDR3 is CASSPGGASYNEQFF. The CDR3 DNA reads TGTGCCAGCAGCCCAGGGGGGGCGTCCTACAATGAGCAGTTCTTC. This chain links TRBV9 with TRBJ2-1; D may match TRBD1 or TRBD2 (7 bases each). There are 15 residues in the CDR3. Trimming stripped 4 bases from V and 1 base from J, with 12 bases between. The germline V gene has CDR1 SGDLS and CDR2 YYNGEE. The variable domain in full, completed from reference TRBV9 and TRBJ2-1, reads DSGVTQTPKHLITATGQRVTLRCSPRSGDLSVYWYQQSLDQGLQFLIQYYNGEERAKGNILERFSAQQFPDLHSELNLSSLELGDSALYFCASSPGGASYNEQFFGPGTRLTVL.

The genes are TRBV7-2 and TRBJ1-2, with D perhaps matching TRBD1 (6 bases). V dropped 4 bases and J dropped 2 bases, with 11 bases sitting between them. CDR1 is SGHTA and CDR2 is FQGNSA in the germline V gene. The CDR3 runs 14 residues. As DNA, the CDR3 is TGTGCCAGCAGCTCCGTAACAGGGAACTATGGCTACACCTTC. Translated, it gives CASSSVTGNYGYTF.

The V and J genes are TRBV27 and TRBJ1-2, with 7 bases lining up with TRBD1. V trimming: 6 bases; J trimming: 3 bases; junction bases outside the gene matches: 16. CDR3 size: 17 residues. Germline values: CDR1 MNHEY, CDR2 SMNVEV (reference sequence). The CDR3 loop reads CASSERTGVNPYYGYTF. Here the CDR3 DNA reads TGTGCCAGCAGCGAAAGGACAGGAGTTAATCCGTACTATGGCTACACCTTC.

The chain couples TRBV19 to TRBJ2-3, with TRBD2 as a possible D gene (5 bases). Trimming shortened V by 5 bases and J by 2 bases, and 14 bases separated the two germline ends. Looked up from germline, CDR1 is LNHDA and CDR2 is SQIVND (reference sequence). The CDR3 has 15 residues. CDR3 in DNA: TGTGCCAGTAGTCCTCTAGCCCAATACACAGATACGCAGTATTTT. Residues: CASSPLAQYTDTQYF.

CDR3 nucleotide sequence: TGTGCCAGCAGCAAACCGGGACAACAACATTCCTACGAGCAGTACTTC. Protein: CASSKPGQQHSYEQYF. This chain links TRBV5-6 with TRBJ2-7, with TRBD1 as a possible D gene (6 bases). There are 16 residues in the CDR3. V lost 4 bases and J lost 1, with 18 bases in between. Per germline, CDR1 SGHDT and CDR2 YYEEEE.

This CDR3 reads CASSGPLSSSPSNQPQHF. CDR3 nucleotide sequence: TGTGCCAGCAGTGGTCCCTTGTCGAGTTCCCCTAGCAATCAGCCCCAGCATTTT. The chain employs TRBV6-1 and TRBJ1-5; D ambiguous. The ends were cut back, 4 bases at V and 0 bases at J, with 19 bases in the middle. The CDR3 runs 18 residues. Germline V gives CDR1 MNHNS, CDR2 SASEGT.

The chain is built from TRBV13 and TRBJ2-2; unclear D gene. This CDR3 region has 15 residues. Germline CDR1 reads PRHDT; CDR2 reads FYEKMQ (reference sequence). With 5 bases removed from V and 7 bases from J, the gap between germline ends came to 17 bases. The CDR3 bases are TGTGCCAGCAGCCTCAACCCTCTGTCGGGCGGGGAGCTGTTTTTT. Translation: CASSLNPLSGGELFF.

This chain links TRBV28 with TRBJ2-2, with D possibly being TRBD1 or TRBD2 (5 bases each). The CDR3 is 15 amino acids. CDR1 and CDR2 (germline): MDHEN, SYDVKM. V lost 8 bases to trimming and J lost 8 bases, with 21 bases between them. CDR3: CASRSSIGTVGELFF. CDR3 coding DNA: TGTGCCAGCCGCTCGTCTATTGGGACGGTGGGGGAGCTGTTTTTT.

This clone was recorded a few times. This chain connects TRBV7-3 to TRBJ1-6; 7 bases fit TRBD1. This CDR3 is 15 amino acids long. Germline values: CDR1 SGHTA, CDR2 FQGTGA. V trimming: 6 bases; J trimming: 10 bases; junction bases outside the gene matches: 12. CDR3 sequence reads: CASSSTGDAGSPLHF. The CDR3 DNA reads TGTGCCAGCAGTTCCACAGGGGATGCAGGCTCACCCCTCCACTTT.

About this clone: Other DNA sequences of this sample code for an identical CDR3. The chain joins TRBV18 to TRBJ2-1; TRBD1 might be the D (6 bases). Trimming took off 3 bases at V and 2 bases at J, with 8 bases between the two ends. This CDR3 is 14 amino acids long. CDR1 is KGHSH and CDR2 is LQKENI in the germline V gene. This CDR3 is CASSPDRTYNEQFF. The CDR3 DNA is TGTGCCAGCTCACCGGACAGAACCTACAATGAGCAGTTCTTC.

In regard to this clone: The sample contains more than one DNA sequence encoding this CDR3. CDR3 sequence: CASSPGRQYNEQFF. DNA of the CDR3: TGTGCCAGCAGCCCCGGGCGGCAGTACAATGAGCAGTTCTTC. The chain carries TRBV7-2 and TRBJ2-1; D is unclear. This CDR3 is built from 14 residues. Germline assignment: CDR1 SGHTA and CDR2 FQGNSA. Between the trimmed V and J ends, which lost 5 bases and 4 bases, there was a span of 12 bases.

J is TRBJ1-5 and V is TRBV25-1; D perhaps matches TRBD1 (5 bases). The CDR3 spans 16 residues. V gave up 4 bases and J gave up 5 bases, with 18 bases separating them. The germline CDR1 and CDR2 sequences are MGHDK and SYGVNS. The DNA for the CDR3 is TGTGCCAGCAGTGCTAACCGGGACTTAGGCGATCAGCCCCAGCATTTT. Its translation is CASSANRDLGDQPQHF.

V gene TRBV19 combines with J gene TRBJ1-5, with D unresolved. This CDR3 is built from 15 residues. Germline V CDR1 and CDR2: LNHDA, SQIVND (reference sequence). Trimming took 1 base from V and 2 from J, leaving 9 bases between them. CDR3 in amino acids: CASSIGDAGNQPQHF. As DNA, the CDR3 is TGTGCCAGTAGTATAGGTGACGCGGGCAATCAGCCCCAGCATTTT.

The genes are TRBV7-2 and TRBJ2-7; TRBD2 agrees at 9 bases. Per the germline V gene, CDR1 is SGHTA and CDR2 is FQGNSA. The V gene end was trimmed by 4 bases and the J gene end by 2 bases; junction bases not matched to a gene: 6. This CDR3 region has 15 residues. CDR3: CASSSSGGSPYEQYF. CDR3 in DNA: TGTGCCAGCAGCTCAAGCGGGGGGTCCCCCTACGAGCAGTACTTC.

V usage is TRBV5-1 and J usage is TRBJ2-3; D call uncertain. The CDR3 is 14 amino acids. Trimming removed 4 bases at V and 4 bases at J, with 13 bases between. The germline V gene encodes CDR1 SGHRS and CDR2 YFSETQ. CDR3 sequence reads: CASSPGRNADTQYF. CDR3 DNA sequence: TGCGCCAGCAGCCCCGGTAGAAATGCAGATACGCAGTATTTT.

This clone was seen once. The chain combines TRBV30 with TRBJ1-4; D is unclear. The germline V gene encodes CDR1 GTSNPN and CDR2 SVGIG (reference sequence). Trimming left V 2 bases short and J 0 bases short, with 16 bases between. This CDR3 has 17 residues. CDR3 sequence reads: CAWSLGFLRATNEKLFF. CDR3 bases: TGTGCCTGGAGTTTAGGCTTTCTACGAGCAACTAATGAAAAACTGTTTTTT.